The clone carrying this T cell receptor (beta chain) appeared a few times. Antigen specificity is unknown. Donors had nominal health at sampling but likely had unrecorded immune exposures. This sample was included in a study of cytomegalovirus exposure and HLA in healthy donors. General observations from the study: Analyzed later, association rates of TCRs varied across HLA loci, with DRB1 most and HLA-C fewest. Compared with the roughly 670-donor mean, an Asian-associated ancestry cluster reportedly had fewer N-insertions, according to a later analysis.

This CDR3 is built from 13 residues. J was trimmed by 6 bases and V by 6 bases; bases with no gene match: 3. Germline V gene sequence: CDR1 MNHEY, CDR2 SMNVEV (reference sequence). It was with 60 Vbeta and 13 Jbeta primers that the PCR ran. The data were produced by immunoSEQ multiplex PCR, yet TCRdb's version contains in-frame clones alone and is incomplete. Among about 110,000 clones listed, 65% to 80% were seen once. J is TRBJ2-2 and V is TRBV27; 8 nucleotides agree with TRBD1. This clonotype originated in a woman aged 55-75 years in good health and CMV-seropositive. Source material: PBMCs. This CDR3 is CASREQGAGELFF. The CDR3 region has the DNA TGTGCCAGCAGAGAACAGGGGGCCGGGGAGCTGTTTTTT.